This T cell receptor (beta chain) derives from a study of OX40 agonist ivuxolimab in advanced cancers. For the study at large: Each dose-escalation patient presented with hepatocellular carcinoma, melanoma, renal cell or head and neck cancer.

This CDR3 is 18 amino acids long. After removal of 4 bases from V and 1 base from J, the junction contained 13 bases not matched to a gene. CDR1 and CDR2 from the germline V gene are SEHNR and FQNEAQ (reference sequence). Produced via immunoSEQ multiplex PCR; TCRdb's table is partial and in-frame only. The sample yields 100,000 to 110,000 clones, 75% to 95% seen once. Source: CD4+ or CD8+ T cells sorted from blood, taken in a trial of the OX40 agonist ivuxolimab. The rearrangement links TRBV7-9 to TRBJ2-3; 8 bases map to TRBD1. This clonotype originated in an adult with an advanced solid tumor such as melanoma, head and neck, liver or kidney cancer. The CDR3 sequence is CASSSKVDRGYRTDTQYF. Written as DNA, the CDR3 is TGTGCCAGCAGCTCGAAGGTCGACAGGGGATATCGCACAGATACGCAGTATTTT.